A single sample is the source of the 2 T cell receptor beta chains below, sequenced in a study of T-cell reconstitution after alpha-beta-depleted transplantation in children (dated by TCRdb to 2015 to 2016). The library relied on PCR. TCRdb records Illumina HiSeq 2500 as the sequencer. TCR libraries were prepared with molecular barcoding, using unique molecular identifiers to normalize TCRbeta repertoire quantification. TCRdb passed the public sequencing reads through fastp at Q25 and MiXCR, retaining productive beta sequences. Duplicate CDR3 protein sequences are folded into a single record with the most common DNA and genes. The sample records 70,000 to 95,000 distinct CDR3 sequences, roughly a sixth of which are singletons. Around a fifth of the sample is in the top ten clones. In the paper's terms, the treatment or condition label means: allogeneic hematopoietic cell transplantation with graft depleted of TCRalphabeta T cells and CD19 B cells.

The sequences come from PBMCs, mostly from graft donor cells, collected 180 days after TCRalphabeta/CD19-depleted stem cell transplant. These receptors all stem from a male patient between 2 and 10 years old who had a stem cell transplant for acute lymphoblastic leukemia, so the T cells may come from the graft donor.

This clonotype was counted at least ten times. This chain connects TRBV12-3 or TRBV12-4 to TRBJ1-2; possibly TRBD1 for D (6 bases). V was clipped by 1 base and J by 0 bases, with 9 bases between them. This CDR3 is built from 15 residues. CDR3 nucleotides: TGTGCCAGCAGTTTAGGGACAGCAGCTAACTATGGCTACACCTTC. Protein: CASSLGTAANYGYTF.

J is TRBJ2-1 and V is TRBV11-3; no clear D gene. Germline CDR1 reads SGHNT; CDR2 reads YENEEA. There are 13 residues in the CDR3. Trimming left V 4 bases short and J 10 bases short, with 14 bases between. CDR3 sequence (DNA): TGTGCCAGCAGCTCCCCCCTCTTCCCGGAGCAGTTCTTC. Translating gives CASSSPLFPEQFF.